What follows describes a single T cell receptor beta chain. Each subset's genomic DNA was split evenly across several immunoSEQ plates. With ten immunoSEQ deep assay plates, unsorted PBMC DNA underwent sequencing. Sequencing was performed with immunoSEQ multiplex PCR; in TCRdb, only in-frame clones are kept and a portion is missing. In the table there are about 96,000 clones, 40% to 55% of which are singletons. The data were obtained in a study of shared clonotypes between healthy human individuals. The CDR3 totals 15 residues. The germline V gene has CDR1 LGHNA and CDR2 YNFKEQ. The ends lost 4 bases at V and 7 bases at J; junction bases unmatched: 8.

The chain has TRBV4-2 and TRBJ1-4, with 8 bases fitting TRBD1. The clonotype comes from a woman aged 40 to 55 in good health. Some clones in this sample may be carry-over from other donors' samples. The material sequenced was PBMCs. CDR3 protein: CASSLRQGRGEKLFF. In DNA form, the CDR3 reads TGTGCCAGCAGCCTCAGACAGGGGAGGGGTGAAAAACTGTTTTTT.